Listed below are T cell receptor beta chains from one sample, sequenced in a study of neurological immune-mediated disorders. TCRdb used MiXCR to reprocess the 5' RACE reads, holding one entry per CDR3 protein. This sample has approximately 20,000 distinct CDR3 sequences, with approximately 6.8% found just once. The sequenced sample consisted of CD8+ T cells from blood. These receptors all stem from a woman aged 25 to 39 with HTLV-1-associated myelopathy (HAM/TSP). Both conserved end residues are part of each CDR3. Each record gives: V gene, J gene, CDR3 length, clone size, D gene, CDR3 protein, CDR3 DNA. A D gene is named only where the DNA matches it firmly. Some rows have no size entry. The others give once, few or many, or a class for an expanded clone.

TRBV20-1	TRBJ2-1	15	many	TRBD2	CSAPPPQRGGYEQFF	TGCAGTGCTCCCCCCCCCCAGCGGGGGGGTTATGAGCAGTTCTTC
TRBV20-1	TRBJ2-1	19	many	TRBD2	CSARVGTSGEPLRRGEQFF	TGCAGTGCTAGGGTCGGGACTAGCGGGGAACCGCTCCGCCGGGGTGAGCAGTTCTTC
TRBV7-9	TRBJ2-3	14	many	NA	CASSLVSLTHPQYF	TGTGCCAGCAGCTTAGTATCCTTAACCCATCCGCAGTATTTT
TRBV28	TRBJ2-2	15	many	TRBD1	CASSFGTGSTGELFF	TGTGCCAGCAGTTTCGGGACAGGCAGTACCGGGGAGCTGTTTTTT
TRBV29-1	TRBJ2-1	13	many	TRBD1	CSVVAGGNNEQFF	TGCAGCGTTGTTGCAGGGGGAAACAATGAGCAGTTCTTC
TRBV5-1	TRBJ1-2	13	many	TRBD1	CASSFDRGSGYTF	TGCGCCAGCAGCTTCGACAGGGGTAGTGGCTACACCTTC
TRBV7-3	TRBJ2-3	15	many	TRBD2	CASSLSGRYTDTQYF	TGTGCCAGCAGCTTAAGCGGGAGATACACAGATACGCAGTATTTT
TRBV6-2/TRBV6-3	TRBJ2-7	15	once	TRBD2	CASSQIAGGYPEQYF	TGTGCCAGCAGCCAAATAGCGGGGGGGTACCCCGAGCAGTACTTC
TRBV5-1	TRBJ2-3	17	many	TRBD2	CASSWELAGGNTDTQYF	TGCGCCAGCAGCTGGGAACTAGCGGGGGGCAACACAGATACGCAGTATTTT
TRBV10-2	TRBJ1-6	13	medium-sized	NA	CASSERENSPLHF	TGCGCCAGCAGTGAGAGGGAGAATTCACCCCTCCACTTT
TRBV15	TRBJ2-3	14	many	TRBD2	CATSRDRGADTQYF	TGTGCCACCAGCAGAGATCGGGGGGCAGATACGCAGTATTTT
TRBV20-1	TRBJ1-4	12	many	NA	CSANPPGEKLFF	TGCAGTGCTAATCCCCCGGGAGAAAAACTGTTTTTT
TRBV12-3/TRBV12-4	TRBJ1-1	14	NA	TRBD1	CASSHRGRATEAFF	TGTGCCAGCAGTCACAGGGGGCGGGCCACTGAAGCTTTCTTT
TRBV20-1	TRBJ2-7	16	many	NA	CSAREVAGAGNYEQYF	TGCAGTGCTAGAGAAGTAGCTGGGGCCGGCAACTACGAGCAGTACTTC
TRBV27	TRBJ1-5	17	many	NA	CASSLPKFGDGNQPQHF	TGTGCCAGCAGTTTGCCGAAATTCGGGGATGGCAATCAGCCCCAGCATTTT
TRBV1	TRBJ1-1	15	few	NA	CTSRSLGRESDEAFF	TGCACCAGCAGGAGTTTAGGCCGCGAGTCCGATGAAGCTTTCTTT
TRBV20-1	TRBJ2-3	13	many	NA	CSARGLSTDTQYF	TGCAGTGCTAGGGGACTGAGCACAGATACGCAGTATTTT